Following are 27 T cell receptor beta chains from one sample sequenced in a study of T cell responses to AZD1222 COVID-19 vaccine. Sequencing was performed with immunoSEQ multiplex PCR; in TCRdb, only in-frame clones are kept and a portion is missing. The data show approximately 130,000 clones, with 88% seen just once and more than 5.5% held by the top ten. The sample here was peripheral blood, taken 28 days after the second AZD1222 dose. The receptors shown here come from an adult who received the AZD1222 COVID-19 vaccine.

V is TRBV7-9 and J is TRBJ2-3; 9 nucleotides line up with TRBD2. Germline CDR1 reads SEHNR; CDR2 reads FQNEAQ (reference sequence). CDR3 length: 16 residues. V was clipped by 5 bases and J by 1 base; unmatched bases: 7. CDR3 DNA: TGTGCCAGCAGCGAAGGTAGCGGGGGAGGCACAGATACGCAGTATTTT. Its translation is CASSEGSGGGTDTQYF.

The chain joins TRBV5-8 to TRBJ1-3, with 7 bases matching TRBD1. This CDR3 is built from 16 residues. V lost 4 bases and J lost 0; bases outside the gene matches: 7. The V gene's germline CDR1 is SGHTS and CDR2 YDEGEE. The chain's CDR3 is CASSRTGGSSGNTIYF. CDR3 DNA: TGTGCCAGCAGCCGGACAGGAGGGAGCTCTGGAAACACCATATATTTT.

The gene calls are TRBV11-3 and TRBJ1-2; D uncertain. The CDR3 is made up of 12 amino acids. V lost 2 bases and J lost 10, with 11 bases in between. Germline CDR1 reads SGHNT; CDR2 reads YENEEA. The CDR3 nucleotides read TGTGCCAGCAGCTTACCCTCTGCGGACTACACCTTC. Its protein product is CASSLPSADYTF.

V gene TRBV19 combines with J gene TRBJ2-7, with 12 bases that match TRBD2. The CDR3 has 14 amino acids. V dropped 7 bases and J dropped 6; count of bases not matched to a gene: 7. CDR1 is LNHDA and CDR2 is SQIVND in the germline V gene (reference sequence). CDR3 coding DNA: TGTGCCAGTACCCAGACTAGCGGGAGTCTCGAGCAGTACTTC. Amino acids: CASTQTSGSLEQYF.

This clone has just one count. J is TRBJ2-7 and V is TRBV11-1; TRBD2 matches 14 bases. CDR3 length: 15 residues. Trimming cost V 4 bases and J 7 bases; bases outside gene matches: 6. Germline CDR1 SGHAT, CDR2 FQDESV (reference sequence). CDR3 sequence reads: CASSSGTSGSREQYF. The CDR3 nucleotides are TGTGCCAGCAGCTCCGGGACTAGCGGGAGTAGAGAGCAGTACTTC.

The CDR3 reads CASSITDTEGGYTF. CDR3 DNA sequence: TGTGCCAGCTCAATCACTGACACCGAAGGGGGCTACACCTTC. The chain joins TRBV18 to TRBJ1-2; D is uncertain. CDR1 and CDR2 from the germline V gene are KGHSH and LQKENI. V was trimmed by 5 bases and J by 8 bases, leaving 18 bases between them. The CDR3 extends over 14 amino acids.

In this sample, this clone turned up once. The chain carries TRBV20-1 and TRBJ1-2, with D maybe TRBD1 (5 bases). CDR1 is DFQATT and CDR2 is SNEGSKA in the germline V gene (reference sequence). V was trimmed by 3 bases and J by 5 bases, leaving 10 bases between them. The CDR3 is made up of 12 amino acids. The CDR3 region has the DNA TGCAGTGCTAGTGGGGCCGGGTATGGCTACACCTTC. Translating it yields CSASGAGYGYTF.

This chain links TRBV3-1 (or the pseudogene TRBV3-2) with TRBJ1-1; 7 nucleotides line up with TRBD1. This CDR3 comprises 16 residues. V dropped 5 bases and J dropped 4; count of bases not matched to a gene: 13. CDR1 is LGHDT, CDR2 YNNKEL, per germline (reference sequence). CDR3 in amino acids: CASSFGAGGLGTEAFF. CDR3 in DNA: TGTGCCAGCAGCTTCGGGGCAGGGGGATTAGGCACTGAAGCTTTCTTT.

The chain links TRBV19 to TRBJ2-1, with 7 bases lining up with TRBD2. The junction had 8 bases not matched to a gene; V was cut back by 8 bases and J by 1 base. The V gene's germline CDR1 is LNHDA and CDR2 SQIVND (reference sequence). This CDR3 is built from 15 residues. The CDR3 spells CASYGRGSSYNEQFF. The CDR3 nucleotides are TGTGCCAGTTATGGGCGGGGGTCATCCTACAATGAGCAGTTCTTC.

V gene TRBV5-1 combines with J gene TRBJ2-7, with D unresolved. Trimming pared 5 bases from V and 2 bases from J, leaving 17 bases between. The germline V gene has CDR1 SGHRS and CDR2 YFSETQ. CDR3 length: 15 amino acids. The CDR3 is CASSKDGPLTYEQYF. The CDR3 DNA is TGCGCCAGCAGTAAGGACGGTCCACTTACCTACGAGCAGTACTTC.

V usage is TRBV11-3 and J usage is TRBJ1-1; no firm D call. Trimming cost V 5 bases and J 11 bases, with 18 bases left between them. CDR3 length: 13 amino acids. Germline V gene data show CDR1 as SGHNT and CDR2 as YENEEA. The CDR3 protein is CASSLRTESRAFF. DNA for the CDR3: TGTGCCAGCAGCCTCCGGACGGAGTCTAGGGCTTTCTTT. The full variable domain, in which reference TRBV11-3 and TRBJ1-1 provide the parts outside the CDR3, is EAGVVQSPRYKIIEKKQPVAFWCNPISGHNTLYWYLQNLGQGPELLIRYENEEAVDDSQLPKDRFSAERLKGVDSTLKIQPAELGDSAVYLCASSLRTESRAFFGQGTRLTVV.

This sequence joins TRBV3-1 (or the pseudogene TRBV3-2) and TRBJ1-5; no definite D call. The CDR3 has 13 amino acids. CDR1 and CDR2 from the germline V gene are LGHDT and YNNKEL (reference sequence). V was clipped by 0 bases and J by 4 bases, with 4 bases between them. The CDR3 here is CASSQDLNQPQHF. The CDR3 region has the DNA TGTGCCAGCAGCCAAGACTTAAATCAGCCCCAGCATTTT.

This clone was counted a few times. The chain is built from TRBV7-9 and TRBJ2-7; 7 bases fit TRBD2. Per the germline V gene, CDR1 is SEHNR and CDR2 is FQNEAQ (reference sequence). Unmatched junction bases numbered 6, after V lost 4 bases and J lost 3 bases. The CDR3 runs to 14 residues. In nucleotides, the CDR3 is TGTGCCAGCAGCTCGACTAGCTGGGTCTACGAGCAGTACTTC. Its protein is CASSSTSWVYEQYF.

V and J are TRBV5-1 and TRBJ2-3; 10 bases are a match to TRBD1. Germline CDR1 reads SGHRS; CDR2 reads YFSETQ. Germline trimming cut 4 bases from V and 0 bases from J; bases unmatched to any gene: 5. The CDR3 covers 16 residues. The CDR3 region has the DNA TGCGCCAGCAGCATTGGGACAGGGGAAAGCACAGATACGCAGTATTTT. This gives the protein CASSIGTGESTDTQYF.

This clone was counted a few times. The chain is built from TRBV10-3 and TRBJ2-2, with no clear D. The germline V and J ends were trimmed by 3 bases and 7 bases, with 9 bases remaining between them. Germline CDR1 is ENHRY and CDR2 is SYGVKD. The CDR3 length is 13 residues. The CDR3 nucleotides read TGTGCCATCAGTGACCAGGTGGACGGGGAGCTGTTTTTT. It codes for CAISDQVDGELFF.

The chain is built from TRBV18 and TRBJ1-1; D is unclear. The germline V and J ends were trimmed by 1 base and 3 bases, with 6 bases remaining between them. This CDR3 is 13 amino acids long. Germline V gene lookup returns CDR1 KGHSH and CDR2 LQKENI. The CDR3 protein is CASSPRRDTEAFF. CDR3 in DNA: TGTGCCAGCTCACCACGTCGAGACACTGAAGCTTTCTTT.

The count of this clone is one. The CDR3 spells CASSDKTVQETQYF. CDR3 in DNA: TGCGCCAGCAGTGACAAGACAGTGCAAGAGACCCAGTACTTC. This chain connects TRBV10-2 to TRBJ2-5; possibly TRBD1 for D (5 bases). The CDR3 loop spans 14 amino acids. Trimming took 3 bases from V and 2 from J, leaving 10 bases between them. Per germline, CDR1 WSHSY and CDR2 SAAADI.

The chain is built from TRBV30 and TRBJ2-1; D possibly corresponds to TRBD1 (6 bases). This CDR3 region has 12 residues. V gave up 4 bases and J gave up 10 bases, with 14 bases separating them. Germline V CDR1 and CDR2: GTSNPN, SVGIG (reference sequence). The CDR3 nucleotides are TGTGCCTGGAACCCCTTGGGGGCCGAGCAGTTCTTC. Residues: CAWNPLGAEQFF.

CDR3: CASSQGGTGGREQYF. The CDR3 DNA follows: TGCGCCAGCAGCCAAGGAGGGACAGGGGGGAGGGAGCAGTACTTC. The rearrangement joins TRBV4-3 to TRBJ2-7; TRBD1 aligns across 11 bases. CDR3 length equals 15 residues. With 1 base clipped from V and 7 bases from J, the junction kept 6 bases outside the gene matches. CDR1 and CDR2 from the germline V gene are LGHNA and YSLEER.

DNA for the CDR3: TGTGCCAGCAGCTTAGATCCGGGGCTAGGGGAGACCCAGTACTTC. This sequence encodes CASSLDPGLGETQYF. This chain connects TRBV11-2 to TRBJ2-5; D tentatively reads TRBD1 or TRBD2 (5 bases each). Germline lookup yields CDR1 SGHAT and CDR2 FQNNGV. Trimming stripped 0 bases from V and 5 bases from J, with 13 bases between. The CDR3 is 15 amino acids.

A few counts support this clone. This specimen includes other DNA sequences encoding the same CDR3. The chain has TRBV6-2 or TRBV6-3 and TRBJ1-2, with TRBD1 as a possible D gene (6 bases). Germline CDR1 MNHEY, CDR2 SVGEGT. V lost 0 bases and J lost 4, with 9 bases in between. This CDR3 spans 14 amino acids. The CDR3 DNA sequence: TGTGCCAGCAGTTACTCCGGACAGACCTATGGCTACACCTTC. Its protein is CASSYSGQTYGYTF.

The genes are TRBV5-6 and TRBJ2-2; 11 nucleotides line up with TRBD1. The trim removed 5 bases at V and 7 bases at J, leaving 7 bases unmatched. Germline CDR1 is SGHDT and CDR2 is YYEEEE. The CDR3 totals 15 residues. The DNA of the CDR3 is TGTGCCAGCAGTTATGGACAGGGGGCGAACGGGGAGCTGTTTTTT. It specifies CASSYGQGANGELFF. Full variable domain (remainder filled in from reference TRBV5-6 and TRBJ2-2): DAGVTQSPTHLIKTRGQQVTLRCSPKSGHDTVSWYQQALGQGPQFIFQYYEEEERQRGNFPDRFSGHQFPNYSSELNVNALLLGDSALYLCASSYGQGANGELFFGEGSRLTVL.

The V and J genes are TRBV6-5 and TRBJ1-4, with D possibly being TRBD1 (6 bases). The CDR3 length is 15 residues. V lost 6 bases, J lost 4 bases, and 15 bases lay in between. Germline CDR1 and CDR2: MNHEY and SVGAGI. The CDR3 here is CASRSRQVHNEKLFF. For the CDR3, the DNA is TGTGCCAGCAGAAGCCGACAGGTTCATAATGAAAAACTGTTTTTT.

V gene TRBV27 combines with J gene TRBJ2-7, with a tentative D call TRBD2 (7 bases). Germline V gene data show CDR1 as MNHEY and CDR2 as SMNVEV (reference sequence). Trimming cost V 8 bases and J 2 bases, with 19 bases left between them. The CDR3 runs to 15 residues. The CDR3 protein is CASCSWGGSTYEQYF. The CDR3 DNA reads TGTGCCAGCTGCAGTTGGGGGGGCAGTACCTACGAGCAGTACTTC.

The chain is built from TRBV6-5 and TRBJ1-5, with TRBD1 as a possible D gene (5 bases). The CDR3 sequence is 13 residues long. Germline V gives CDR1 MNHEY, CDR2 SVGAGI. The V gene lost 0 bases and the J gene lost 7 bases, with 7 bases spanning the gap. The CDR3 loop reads CASSYSGEQPQHF. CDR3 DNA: TGTGCCAGCAGTTACTCGGGGGAACAGCCCCAGCATTTT.

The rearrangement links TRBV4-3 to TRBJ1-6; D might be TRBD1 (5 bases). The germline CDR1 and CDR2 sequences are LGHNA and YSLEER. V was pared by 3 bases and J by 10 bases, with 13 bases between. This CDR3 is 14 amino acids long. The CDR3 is CASSHTGDGSPLHF. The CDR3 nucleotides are TGCGCCAGCAGCCATACAGGAGATGGATCACCCCTCCACTTT.

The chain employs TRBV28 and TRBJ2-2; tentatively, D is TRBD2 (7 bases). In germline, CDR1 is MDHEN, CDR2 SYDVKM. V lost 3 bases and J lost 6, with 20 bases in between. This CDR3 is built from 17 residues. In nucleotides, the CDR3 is TGTGCCAGCAGTTTGGTGGGGGCGGGAGCGCTACCCGGGGAGCTGTTTTTT. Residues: CASSLVGAGALPGELFF.